Detailed here is one TCR beta chain. Its antigen is not yet known. The cohort comprised some 700 healthy bone marrow donors. At the time of sampling, all cohort members were nominally healthy, though unrecorded immune exposures were likely present. The donor was CMV seronegative and belonged to the group of 352 seronegative cohort members. Each donor provided a peripheral blood sample, and peripheral blood mononuclear cells were used for TCR beta sequencing. The Qiagen DNeasy Blood Extraction Kit was used to extract genomic DNA from the blood cell samples. The sample originates from a study of cytomegalovirus exposure and HLA in healthy donors (dated by TCRdb to about 2017). Background on the whole study: In an earlier analysis of 587 of the donors, approximately 260 Gb of sequence data and some 100 million unique TCR beta sequences from roughly 180 million T cells were reported. A later genetic analysis used genome-wide SNP genotypes for about three fifths of the 666 donors, treating that subset as a discovery cohort. Among under 450 genotyped donors of the cohort, an average of about 240,000 unique TCR beta nucleotide sequences were sequenced per donor, roughly a sixth of them non-productive. Typing coverage differed by locus: A, B, C, DRB1 and DQB1 were typed in roughly 629-640 donors, DQA1 in approximately 520, DPA1 in over 600, and DPB1 in just under 480. A later analysis re-examined previously published TCR beta repertoires from more than 600 donors and added high-resolution HLA genotyping to investigate patterns of TCR occurrence. Approximately 310 gigabases of sequencing data and around 80 million unique TCR sequences made up an early release that covered 640 HLA-typed donors. Besides the first cohort of 500 to 700 subjects, a separate validation cohort made up of over 100 different subjects was used. Using immunosequencing, the study profiled T cell repertoires from 666 subjects and related those repertoires to cytomegalovirus serostatus. Every repertoire in the discovery cohort had been generated on one and the same sequencing platform. Donor age, sex, ethnicity and CMV serostatus were compiled together with the repertoire data. To decide whether each TCR beta V gene segment behaved as functional or pseudogenic, an earlier analysis of some 600 of the donors relied on high-throughput TCR beta sequencing. Class I and class II HLA loci were covered by the typing at four-digit resolution. A handful of DR-DQ haplotypes were handled as single units for association and clustering because linkage in the cohort was strong. The study combined high-throughput TCR immunosequencing, statistical association of individual TCRs with disease status, and machine learning to predict cytomegalovirus infection status. The aim of the study was to test whether cataloging public T cell receptors could identify signatures of past pathogen exposure. Of the 398 genotyped donors, roughly 85% fell in the genetic ancestry cluster associated with self-reported Caucasian donors. In the later analysis, no new phenotypic data were used to find candidate immune exposures; instead, reliance was placed on TCR beta sequences and their occurrence across donors. Broader findings and caveats from the paper: An association between a missense DCLRE1C variant and V-gene and J-gene trimming of TCR beta chains was found in a later genetic analysis and replicated in an independent cohort. Around 16 rarely observed V segments, including chromosome 9 orphons, were excluded from the earlier analysis of about 610 of the donors because counts were too low. In a later analysis, TCR association rates were found to vary across HLA loci, with the most associated TCRs seen for DRB1 alleles and the fewest for HLA-C alleles. A further reported finding was that TCR beta sequences accurately predicted the HLA-A and HLA-B alleles for most subjects in the first cohort. Because the 87-base-pair reads could not distinguish some IMGT-functional V segments, including TRBV6-2 and TRBV6-3, those segments were excluded. For the cohort, immune exposure information was limited to CMV serostatus. Most TCR sequences were observed very rarely across donors, whereas some public TCRs were present in many individuals. A cluster of highly shared sequence variants was judged likely to be a technical artifact of the sequencing pipeline. This cohort had only TCR beta chains sequenced, and the lack of alpha or paired-chain data limited which features could be detected. In an earlier analysis of 587 of the donors, most TCR beta V segments appeared in productive rearrangements about 90% or about 30% of the time, broadly matching IMGT annotations. When HLA alleles, especially DR and DQ, strongly co-occurred, TCR associations were difficult to assign to individual alleles. Specific HLA alleles were associated with 16,951 TCR beta sequences at a false discovery rate of 0.05 in a later analysis. Linkage disequilibrium might explain the correlated functional status among segregating V segments, but an unknown experimental factor could not be excluded. Sequencing depth was assumed to be roughly uniform across donors in the presence/absence analyses, though that assumption may not hold. Cytomegalovirus status was reported to be diagnosed by the classifier with high specificity and sensitivity in both the original and validation cohorts. Most CMV-associated TCR beta chains appeared to be HLA-restricted in a later analysis, and the HLA associations seemed to be driven largely by CMV exposure. A later analysis reported that several top co-occurrence clusters appeared linked to parvovirus B19, influenza, CMV and Epstein-Barr virus. Because HLA typing was missing for some donors at each locus, association tests included only the typed subset. According to a later genetic analysis, donors in an Asian-associated ancestry cluster had fewer N-insertions in productive TCRs than the roughly 660-donor mean. The authors suggested that the approach could potentially be generalized to other disease states and immunological phenotypes. In the study, 150 to 200 TCR beta chains were listed as associated with cytomegalovirus. A later analysis found that HLA-associated TCR beta chains were more clonally expanded and had lower generation probabilities than equally common non-associated chains. Three of the identified cytomegalovirus-associated TCR beta chains were confirmed in vitro to be specific for cytomegalovirus antigens.

To prepare the library, the immunoSEQ multiplex PCR assay was applied. The multiplex PCR relied on a mix of 60 forward primers for TCR Vbeta segments and 13 reverse primers for TCR Jbeta segments. A multiplex PCR assay on genomic DNA amplified the CDR3 region of rearranged TCR beta genes. The amplified TCR beta libraries were sequenced on the Illumina HiSeq System as 87-base-pair reads. Per the original workflow: Across the 700 or so repertoires, a later analysis counted 80 million or so unique TCR beta chains, roughly 11 million of which were shared by at least two donors. To remove PCR and sequencing errors, raw reads were error-corrected and collapsed into unique sequences using a nearest-neighbor algorithm that merged closely related sequences. CDR3 sequences were aligned to IMGT reference sequences to assign V, D and J gene segments. For a sequence to be retained, a match of at least six nucleotides to both a V gene segment and a J gene segment was required. A rearrangement counted as productive if the CDR3 had no stop codons and remained in frame with V and J, and every other rearrangement counted as non-productive. CDR3 was defined by IMGT convention, running from the second conserved V-encoded cysteine to the conserved J-encoded phenylalanine. In an earlier analysis of some 550 of the donors, sequences lacking an unambiguous match to a single V gene segment were excluded. An earlier analysis of around 600 of the donors classified V segments as functional when productive rearrangements were above 56.7% and as segregating when the standard deviation between donors was above 5%. A statistical classification framework was built to diagnose cytomegalovirus status from the catalog of TCR beta chain sequences. In a later analysis, TCR nucleotide sequences were compared against IMGT/GENE-DB human TR gene sequences so that V and J genes could be assigned. A later analysis assigned CDR3 sequences and most-parsimonious VDJ recombination scenarios with the TCRdist pipeline. A later analysis defined each TCR beta chain by its CDR3 amino acid sequence plus V-gene family, and excluded reads lacking a unique V-gene family. A later analysis removed 592 highly shared, low-generation-probability nucleotide sequences to deal with suspected cross-contamination and a sequencing artifact. A later analysis calculated a clonal expansion index for each public chain from normalized within-repertoire ranks of inferred template counts. In a later analysis, generation probabilities were computed using a VDJ recombination model fitted to out-of-frame rearrangements, and the results were checked against IGoR. Hypergeometric tests were used in a later analysis to score TCR-TCR, TCR-HLA and TCR-CMV co-occurrence, with a repertoire-size bias correction applied to the TCR pairs. In a later analysis, false discovery rates were estimated by permuting HLA or CMV assignments 20 times. In a later analysis, co-occurring TCRs were grouped using DBSCAN, and TCRdist sequence similarity was added for clustering within HLA-allele-positive subsets. Repertoires with fewer than 30,000 or more than 120,000 public chains were left out of co-occurrence clustering, as were several repertoires with anomalous nucleotide sharing. As stored in TCRdb, this immuneACCESS dataset retains in-frame rearrangements with V and J assigned. A fraction of the clones does not appear; measured against another copy, unresolved V genes explain less than half of the discrepancy, and the remainder lacks a known reason. That table furnishes V, J and clone size, whereas the DNA furnished D and trimming. This sample's table carries approximately 140,000 clones. The top ten clones comprise 1.6% of the sample.

At the junction V is shortened by 3 bases and J by 4 bases; bases outside the gene matches: 0. The CDR3 measures 14 amino acids from cysteine to phenylalanine. This entry keeps only the CDR3 DNA: 42 bases, framed from base 1. Based on the germline V gene (reference sequence), the CDR1 and CDR2 sequences are MNHEY and SMNVEV. The material sequenced was PBMCs. The rearrangement combines TRBV27 with TRBJ2-3, and TRBD2 aligns with 11 junction nucleotides. This clonotype originated in a woman in her fifties or sixties in good health and CMV-seronegative. The CDR3 region reads CASSLGLAADTQYF. The nucleotides are TGTGCCAGCAGTTTGGGACTAGCGGCAGATACGCAGTATTTT.